These 7 T cell receptor beta chains were sequenced from one sample in a study of cytomegalovirus exposure and HLA in healthy donors (dated by TCRdb to 2016 to 2017). Receptor libraries were prepared by the immunoSEQ multiplex PCR assay. The multiplex PCR relied on a mix of 60 forward primers for TCR Vbeta segments and 13 reverse primers for TCR Jbeta segments. TCRdb took over this immuneACCESS table, retaining in-frame rearrangements with V and J assigned. Such tables are incomplete; in checked studies, under half of the missing clones stem from an unresolved V gene, and the remainder is unexplained. Here the sample has about 130,000 clones; 80% occur a single time. About 2.2% of the sample is taken by the ten largest. Sequencing was carried out using PBMCs. These receptors originate from a man aged 25 to 40 in good health and CMV-seronegative.

The V call is TRBV7-9, the J call TRBJ1-1; 8 bases are shared with TRBD1. The CDR3 contains 14 residues. Per germline, CDR1 SEHNR and CDR2 FQNEAQ (reference sequence). V shed 6 bases and J 5 bases; nucleotides not matched to a gene: 8. This CDR3 reads CASRSGTGWTEAFF. In nucleotides, the CDR3 is TGTGCCAGCAGGTCCGGGACAGGCTGGACTGAAGCTTTCTTT.

The chain carries TRBV2 and TRBJ1-3; TRBD1 might be the D (6 bases). The CDR3 covers 11 residues. Germline V gives CDR1 SNHLY, CDR2 FYNNEI. The V end was cut by 5 bases, the J end by 7 bases, with 6 bases between. Here the CDR3 reads CASSRGNTIYF. In nucleotides, the CDR3 is TGTGCCAGCAGTAGGGGGAACACCATATATTTT.

This rearrangement joins TRBV5-1 to TRBJ2-1; D is uncertain. CDR3 length equals 15 residues. V was pared by 2 bases and J by 0 bases, with 9 bases between. The germline CDR1 and CDR2 sequences are SGHRS and YFSETQ. CDR3 protein: CASSLAISSYNEQFF. In nucleotides, the CDR3 is TGCGCCAGCAGCTTAGCGATTAGCTCCTACAATGAGCAGTTCTTC.

For the CDR3, the DNA is TGTGCCCTGAGTGGAGGGGATTTACACTATGGCTACACCTTC. Translated, it gives CALSGGDLHYGYTF. This chain joins TRBV7-9 and TRBJ1-2; tentative D call: TRBD1 (5 bases). The CDR3 is made up of 14 amino acids. Germline V gene data show CDR1 as SEHNR and CDR2 as FQNEAQ (reference sequence). V was pared by 11 bases and J by 3 bases, with 19 bases between.

This chain connects TRBV7-2 to TRBJ2-5, with 16 bases fitting TRBD2. Germline CDR1 SGHTA, CDR2 FQGNSA. There are 18 residues in the CDR3. J gave up 5 bases and V 2 bases, and 8 bases lay outside the gene matches. CDR3 loop: CASSLRGTSGRALETQYF. CDR3 DNA: TGTGCCAGCAGCTTAAGGGGGACTAGCGGGAGGGCCCTGGAGACCCAGTACTTC.

The chain combines TRBV28 with TRBJ1-4; D is ambiguous. The V end lost 5 bases, the J end lost 0 bases, and 13 bases lay between the germline ends. The CDR3 is 16 residues long. Germline assignment: CDR1 MDHEN and CDR2 SYDVKM. In DNA form, the CDR3 reads TGTGCCAGCAGTGCCTACCAAGCCCCAACTAATGAAAAACTGTTTTTT. Translation: CASSAYQAPTNEKLFF.

CDR3 sequence reads: CASSQDPEGGSYTGELFF. CDR3 sequence (DNA): TGCGCCAGCAGCCAAGATCCAGAGGGCGGGAGTTACACCGGGGAGCTGTTTTTT. The chain recombines TRBV4-3 with TRBJ2-2, with TRBD2 matching over 7 bases. CDR3 length: 18 residues. Trimming cost V 0 bases and J 3 bases; bases outside gene matches: 10. Per the germline V gene, CDR1 is LGHNA and CDR2 is YSLEER.